Listed here are 4 T cell receptor beta chains from one sample, sequenced in a study of cytomegalovirus exposure and HLA in healthy donors. Both 60 Vbeta primers and 13 Jbeta primers went into the PCR. The protocol was immunoSEQ multiplex PCR, while the TCRdb copy is restricted to in-frame clones and leaves out a portion. Its table lists roughly 150,000 clones. Sequenced sample: PBMCs. These receptors were taken from a woman aged 45-59 years in good health and CMV-seronegative.

The J gene is TRBJ2-2, the V gene TRBV10-3, with D maybe TRBD2 (5 bases). The CDR3 loop spans 14 amino acids. Per germline, CDR1 ENHRY and CDR2 SYGVKD. The V gene lost 4 bases and the J gene lost 0 bases, with 6 bases spanning the gap. CDR3 loop: CAISGGANTGELFF. The DNA for the CDR3 is TGTGCCATCAGTGGGGGAGCGAACACCGGGGAGCTGTTTTTT.

The rearrangement joins TRBV9 to TRBJ1-1; D ambiguous. The CDR3 consists of 15 residues. Trimming shortened V by 1 base and J by 3 bases, and 13 bases separated the two germline ends. Germline V gene sequence: CDR1 SGDLS, CDR2 YYNGEE. Here the CDR3 reads CASSVTAPFDTEAFF. The DNA of the CDR3 is TGTGCCAGCAGCGTAACTGCCCCGTTCGACACTGAAGCTTTCTTT.

The V and J genes are TRBV11-1 and TRBJ2-7, with D uncertain. The V end was cut by 1 base, the J end by 4 bases, with 14 bases between. CDR1 is SGHAT, CDR2 FQDESV, per germline (reference sequence). The CDR3 has 15 residues. The CDR3 coding sequence is TGTGCCAGCAGCTTAGACGGCCAGGTGTTTTACGAGCAGTACTTC. This sequence encodes CASSLDGQVFYEQYF.

The chain joins TRBV27 to TRBJ1-1, with D possibly matching TRBD1 (5 bases). Looked up from germline, CDR1 is MNHEY and CDR2 is SMNVEV (reference sequence). The CDR3 is made up of 14 amino acids. Trimming took off 5 bases at V and 1 base at J, with 11 bases between the two ends. The CDR3 loop is CASSPRTGNTEAFF. CDR3 coding DNA: TGTGCCAGCAGTCCCCGAACAGGGAACACTGAAGCTTTCTTT.